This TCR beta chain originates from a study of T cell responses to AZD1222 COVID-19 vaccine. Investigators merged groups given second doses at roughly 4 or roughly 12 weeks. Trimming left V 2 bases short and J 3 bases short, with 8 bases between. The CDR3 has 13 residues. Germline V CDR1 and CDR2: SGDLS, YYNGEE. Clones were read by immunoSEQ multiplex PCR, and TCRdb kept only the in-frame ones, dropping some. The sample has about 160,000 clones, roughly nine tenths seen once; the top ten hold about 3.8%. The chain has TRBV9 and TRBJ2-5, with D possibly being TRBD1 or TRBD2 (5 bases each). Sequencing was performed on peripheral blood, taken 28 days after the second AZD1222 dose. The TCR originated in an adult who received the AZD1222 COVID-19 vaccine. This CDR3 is CASSVGTEETQYF. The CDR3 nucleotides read TGTGCCAGCAGCGTCGGGACGGAAGAGACCCAGTACTTC.